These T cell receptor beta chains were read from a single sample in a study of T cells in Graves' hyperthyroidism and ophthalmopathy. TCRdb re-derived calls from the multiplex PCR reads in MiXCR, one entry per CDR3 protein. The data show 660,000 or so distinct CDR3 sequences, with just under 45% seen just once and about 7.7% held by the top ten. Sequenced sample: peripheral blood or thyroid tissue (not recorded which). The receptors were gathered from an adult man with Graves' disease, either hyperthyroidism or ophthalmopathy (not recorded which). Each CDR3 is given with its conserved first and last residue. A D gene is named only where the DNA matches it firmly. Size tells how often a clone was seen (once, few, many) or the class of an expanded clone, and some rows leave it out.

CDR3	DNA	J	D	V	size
CASSALADREETQYF	TGTGCCAGCAGCGCGTTGGCGGACAGGGAAGAGACCCAGTACTTC	TRBJ2-5	TRBD1	TRBV7-9	-
CASSRQASYEQYF	TGTGCCAGTTCTCGACAGGCTTCCTACGAGCAGTACTTC	TRBJ2-7	-	TRBV19	few
CASSGASGGKETQYF	TGTGCCAGCAGCGGTGCTAGCGGGGGAAAGGAGACCCAGTACTTC	TRBJ2-5	TRBD2	TRBV9	-
CASSDYGSYGYTF	TGTGCCAGCAGTGACTACGGGAGCTATGGCTACACCTTC	TRBJ1-2	-	TRBV6-1	many
CASSQDRDYSYEQYF	TGTGCCAGCAGCCAAGACCGGGACTACTCCTACGAGCAGTACTTC	TRBJ2-7	TRBD2	TRBV7-2	few
CASSLGSGTEAFF	TGTGCCAGCAGCTTGGGGTCGGGTACTGAAGCTTTCTTT	TRBJ1-1	-	TRBV5-5	many
CASRPDAGSYYGYTF	TGTGCCAGCAGGCCGGACGCGGGCAGCTACTATGGCTACACCTTC	TRBJ1-2	-	TRBV2	-
CATSGGQGISGANVLTF	TGTGCCACCAGTGGGGGACAGGGAATCTCTGGGGCCAACGTCCTGACTTTC	TRBJ2-6	TRBD1	TRBV24-1	many
CAISSRPYEQYF	TGTGCCATCAGTAGTCGCCCTTACGAGCAGTACTTC	TRBJ2-7	-	TRBV10-3	-
CASSKPGTKTQYF	TGTGCCAGCAGCAAACCCGGGACGAAGACCCAGTACTTC	TRBJ2-5	-	TRBV9	-
CASLSGGDTEAFF	TGTGCCAGCTTATCAGGGGGTGACACTGAAGCTTTCTTT	TRBJ1-1	TRBD1	TRBV25-1	once
CASSYPGGYGYTF	TGTGCCAGCAGTTACCCGGGGGGGTATGGCTACACCTTC	TRBJ1-2	-	TRBV2	few
CASRPSLSQGTEKLFF	TGTGCCAGCAGGCCATCTTTATCACAGGGAACTGAAAAACTGTTTTTT	TRBJ1-4	-	TRBV6-1	-
CASSQADRGPYEQYF	TGCGCCAGCAGCCAAGCGGACAGGGGCCCCTACGAGCAGTACTTC	TRBJ2-7	TRBD1	TRBV4-1	-
CASMFEGTNTNTEAFF	TGTGCCAGCATGTTTGAGGGGACAAATACGAACACTGAAGCTTTCTTT	TRBJ1-1	-	TRBV2	-
CASSLVGWALGNTEAFF	TGTGCCAGCAGCTTAGTAGGTTGGGCGTTAGGGAACACTGAAGCTTTCTTT	TRBJ1-1	-	TRBV7-9	many
CASSLDGTGDPFGYTF	TGCGCCAGCAGCTTAGACGGGACAGGGGACCCCTTTGGCTACACCTTC	TRBJ1-2	TRBD1	TRBV5-1	-
CASSLRDGYTF	TGTGCCAGCAGCCTCAGGGATGGCTACACCTTC	TRBJ1-2	-	TRBV12-3/TRBV12-4	many
CASSPPGQGSNTEAFF	TGTGCCAGCAGCCCACCGGGACAGGGATCAAACACTGAAGCTTTCTTT	TRBJ1-1	TRBD1	TRBV7-8	few
CAPTGTGHF	TGTGCCCCGACCGGCACAGGACATTTT	TRBJ1-4	-	TRBV24-1	-
CATSRGGEKLFF	TGTGCCACCAGCAGGGGTGGCGAAAAACTGTTTTTT	TRBJ1-4	-	TRBV15	-
CASSLGDYDDQPQHF	TGTGCCAGCAGCTTGGGTGACTATGACGATCAGCCCCAGCATTTT	TRBJ1-5	-	TRBV5-8	-
CAISESTSFLNQPQHF	TGTGCCATCAGTGAGTCGACTTCCTTTCTCAATCAGCCCCAGCATTTT	TRBJ1-5	-	TRBV10-3	many
CSASTNRDKYF	TGCAGTGCTAGTACAAATCGGGACAAATATTTT	TRBJ1-6	-	TRBV20-1	-
CASSLNNQPQHF	TGTGCCAGCAGCTTAAACAATCAGCCCCAGCATTTT	TRBJ1-5	-	TRBV7-9	many
CASSLMFRLAGGSGELFF	TGTGCCAGCAGTTTAATGTTTAGACTAGCGGGAGGATCCGGGGAGCTGTTTTTT	TRBJ2-2	TRBD2	TRBV12-3/TRBV12-4	-
CSVESAGMLSGNTIYF	TGCAGCGTTGAAAGCGCCGGGATGCTCTCTGGAAACACCATATATTTT	TRBJ1-3	-	TRBV29-1	many
CSATRGARETQYF	TGCAGTGCTACGAGGGGGGCCAGGGAGACCCAGTACTTC	TRBJ2-5	-	TRBV20-1	-
CASSPTTYSNQPQHF	TGTGCCAGCAGTCCCACGACGTATAGCAATCAGCCCCAGCATTTT	TRBJ1-5	-	TRBV6-5	-
CASSETDLTDTQYF	TGTGCCAGCAGTGAGACGGACCTCACAGATACGCAGTATTTT	TRBJ2-3	-	TRBV2	few